These T cell receptor beta chains were read from a single sample in a study of blood T cell repertoires in COVID-19. The assay was immunoSEQ multiplex PCR, and TCRdb's table has in-frame clones only and misses some. This sample has around 250,000 clones, with approximately 87% found just once. What was sequenced was peripheral blood. Receptors originate from a man in his 60s with acute or convalescent COVID-19. Each CDR3 is given with its conserved first and last residue. A D gene is named only where the DNA matches it firmly. The size field is filled for only some rows; it gives once, few, many or a size class.

cdr3_aa: CATSASDRGSTDTQYF
cdr3_nt: TGTGCCACCAGTGCCTCGGACAGGGGGAGCACAGATACGCAGTATTTT
j_call: TRBJ2-3
v_call: TRBV24-1
clone_size: .
d_call: TRBD1

cdr3_aa: CATVGTPTNEQFF
cdr3_nt: TGTGCCACCGTTGGGACACCAACGAATGAGCAGTTCTTC
j_call: TRBJ2-1
v_call: TRBV28
clone_size: .
d_call: .

cdr3_aa: CASSDVWAGDNSPLHF
cdr3_nt: TGCGCCAGCAGTGATGTCTGGGCAGGGGATAATTCACCCCTCCACTTT
j_call: TRBJ1-6
v_call: TRBV10-2
clone_size: .
d_call: .

cdr3_aa: CASSEGATWTEAFF
cdr3_nt: TGTGCCAGCAGCGAGGGGGCTACGTGGACTGAAGCTTTCTTT
j_call: TRBJ1-1
v_call: TRBV2
clone_size: .
d_call: TRBD1

cdr3_aa: CASSPRPTGGDQPQHF
cdr3_nt: TGTGCCAGCAGCCCCCGTCCGACAGGGGGCGATCAGCCCCAGCATTTT
j_call: TRBJ1-5
v_call: TRBV7-2
clone_size: .
d_call: TRBD1

cdr3_aa: CASSEWAGDEQYF
cdr3_nt: TGTGCCAGCAGTGAATGGGCAGGGGACGAGCAGTACTTC
j_call: TRBJ2-7
v_call: TRBV25-1
clone_size: .
d_call: .

cdr3_aa: CASSPASGRGDTQYF
cdr3_nt: TGTGCCAGCAGCCCAGCGAGCGGGAGGGGGGATACGCAGTATTTT
j_call: TRBJ2-3
v_call: TRBV3-1/TRBV3-2
clone_size: .
d_call: TRBD2

cdr3_aa: CSVQEGGSTDTQYF
cdr3_nt: TGCAGCGTTCAGGAGGGAGGAAGCACAGATACGCAGTATTTT
j_call: TRBJ2-3
v_call: TRBV29-1
clone_size: .
d_call: .

cdr3_aa: CASSGLGAKGQNNQPQHF
cdr3_nt: TGTGCCAGCAGTGGCCTAGGGGCTAAGGGACAGAACAATCAGCCCCAGCATTTT
j_call: TRBJ1-5
v_call: TRBV25-1
clone_size: .
d_call: TRBD1

cdr3_aa: CASRPRGRALEQYF
cdr3_nt: TGTGCCAGCAGGCCACGCGGGAGGGCCCTCGAGCAGTACTTC
j_call: TRBJ2-7
v_call: TRBV28
clone_size: .
d_call: TRBD2

cdr3_aa: CASTLPRGGTDTQYF
cdr3_nt: TGTGCCAGCACCCTCCCGCGCGGGGGCACAGATACGCAGTATTTT
j_call: TRBJ2-3
v_call: TRBV28
clone_size: .
d_call: .

cdr3_aa: CASSQDFRQGSGYTF
cdr3_nt: TGCGCCAGCAGCCAGGACTTCCGACAGGGGAGCGGCTACACCTTC
j_call: TRBJ1-2
v_call: TRBV4-3
clone_size: .
d_call: TRBD1

cdr3_aa: CASSLAPGYNEQFF
cdr3_nt: TGTGCCAGCAGCTTAGCTCCGGGCTACAATGAGCAGTTCTTC
j_call: TRBJ2-1
v_call: TRBV7-2
clone_size: .
d_call: .

cdr3_aa: CASSLSTSGASYEQYF
cdr3_nt: TGCGCCAGCAGCTTGAGCACTAGCGGAGCTTCCTACGAGCAGTACTTC
j_call: TRBJ2-7
v_call: TRBV5-1
clone_size: .
d_call: TRBD2

cdr3_aa: CASSLGGGNYEQYF
cdr3_nt: TGTGCCAGCAGCTTAGGGGGAGGGAACTACGAGCAGTACTTC
j_call: TRBJ2-7
v_call: TRBV11-3
clone_size: .
d_call: TRBD2

cdr3_aa: CAISESNRGGTGELFF
cdr3_nt: TGTGCCATCAGTGAGTCGAATCGAGGGGGAACCGGGGAGCTGTTTTTT
j_call: TRBJ2-2
v_call: TRBV10-3
clone_size: .
d_call: .

cdr3_aa: CASSAASGSRGFYEQYF
cdr3_nt: TGTGCCAGCAGTGCCGCTAGCGGGAGTAGGGGGTTCTACGAGCAGTACTTC
j_call: TRBJ2-7
v_call: TRBV2
clone_size: .
d_call: TRBD2

cdr3_aa: CASSSTGGNQPQHF
cdr3_nt: TGTGCCAGCAGCTCGACAGGGGGCAATCAGCCCCAGCATTTT
j_call: TRBJ1-5
v_call: TRBV7-2
clone_size: .
d_call: TRBD1

cdr3_aa: CASNSWASGSDTDTQYF
cdr3_nt: TGTGCCAGCAATTCATGGGCTAGCGGGAGCGACACAGATACGCAGTATTTT
j_call: TRBJ2-3
v_call: TRBV5-8
clone_size: .
d_call: TRBD2

cdr3_aa: CASSQTSDSPLHF
cdr3_nt: TGCGCCAGCAGCCAAACGAGCGATTCACCCCTCCACTTT
j_call: TRBJ1-6
v_call: TRBV4-3
clone_size: .
d_call: .

cdr3_aa: CASSDSVREWGTQYF
cdr3_nt: TGTGCCAGCAGTGACTCAGTGCGGGAGTGGGGGACCCAGTACTTC
j_call: TRBJ2-5
v_call: TRBV25-1
clone_size: .
d_call: TRBD2

cdr3_aa: CASSRTPSTDTQYF
cdr3_nt: TGTGCCAGCAGCAGGACACCCAGCACAGATACGCAGTATTTT
j_call: TRBJ2-3
v_call: TRBV13
clone_size: .
d_call: .

cdr3_aa: CASSFVGGGNTIYF
cdr3_nt: TGTGCCAGCAGTTTCGTAGGGGGAGGAAACACCATATATTTT
j_call: TRBJ1-3
v_call: TRBV28
clone_size: .
d_call: .

cdr3_aa: CASSTRRTRDRGTLEQYF
cdr3_nt: TGTGCCAGCAGCACCAGAAGGACGCGGGACAGGGGGACTCTCGAGCAGTACTTC
j_call: TRBJ2-7
v_call: TRBV28
clone_size: .
d_call: TRBD1

cdr3_aa: CASSLDRVTGELFF
cdr3_nt: TGTGCCAGCAGCTTAGACAGGGTAACCGGGGAGCTGTTTTTT
j_call: TRBJ2-2
v_call: TRBV7-8
clone_size: .
d_call: .

cdr3_aa: CASSVVGGHEQYF
cdr3_nt: TGTGCCAGCAGCGTAGTTGGGGGCCACGAGCAGTACTTC
j_call: TRBJ2-7
v_call: TRBV9
clone_size: few
d_call: .

cdr3_aa: CASRGQLGSYNEQFF
cdr3_nt: TGTGCCAGCAGGGGACAGCTTGGATCCTACAATGAGCAGTTCTTC
j_call: TRBJ2-1
v_call: TRBV2
clone_size: .
d_call: TRBD1

cdr3_aa: CASSFREELSGGYTF
cdr3_nt: TGCGCCAGCAGCTTCCGAGAGGAACTATCAGGGGGCTACACCTTC
j_call: TRBJ1-2
v_call: TRBV5-1
clone_size: .
d_call: .

cdr3_aa: CATSDPRIAGAGEQFF
cdr3_nt: TGTGCCACCAGTGATCCCCGAATAGCGGGAGCGGGTGAGCAGTTCTTC
j_call: TRBJ2-1
v_call: TRBV24-1
clone_size: .
d_call: TRBD2

cdr3_aa: CASSYSSRRSQETQYF
cdr3_nt: TGTGCCAGCAGTTACTCGAGTAGGAGGTCTCAAGAGACCCAGTACTTC
j_call: TRBJ2-5
v_call: TRBV6-6
clone_size: .
d_call: .

cdr3_aa: CASSFGGRLLETQYF
cdr3_nt: TGTGCCAGCAGCTTTGGTGGGAGGCTGCTGGAGACCCAGTACTTC
j_call: TRBJ2-5
v_call: TRBV7-3
clone_size: .
d_call: .

cdr3_aa: CASSVATGAGNTIYF
cdr3_nt: TGTGCCAGCAGCGTAGCTACAGGGGCTGGAAACACCATATATTTT
j_call: TRBJ1-3
v_call: TRBV9
clone_size: .
d_call: TRBD1

cdr3_aa: CAISDTAAQGVYTEAFF
cdr3_nt: TGTGCCATCAGTGACACCGCAGCTCAGGGGGTCTACACTGAAGCTTTCTTT
j_call: TRBJ1-1
v_call: TRBV10-3
clone_size: .
d_call: TRBD1

cdr3_aa: CASSVRGYGYTF
cdr3_nt: TGTGCCAGCAGCGTCAGGGGGTACGGCTACACCTTC
j_call: TRBJ1-2
v_call: TRBV9
clone_size: .
d_call: TRBD1

cdr3_aa: CASSALLTGGDGYTF
cdr3_nt: TGTGCCAGCAGCGCCCTACTTACAGGGGGGGACGGCTACACCTTC
j_call: TRBJ1-2
v_call: TRBV9
clone_size: few
d_call: TRBD1

cdr3_aa: CASSLIGEGDTQYF
cdr3_nt: TGTGCCAGCAGCTTGATAGGAGAGGGAGATACGCAGTATTTT
j_call: TRBJ2-3
v_call: TRBV5-6
clone_size: .
d_call: .

cdr3_aa: CASSPGTGTARGGYTF
cdr3_nt: TGTGCCAGCTCACCCGGGACAGGTACTGCCCGGGGCGGCTACACCTTC
j_call: TRBJ1-2
v_call: TRBV18
clone_size: .
d_call: TRBD1

cdr3_aa: CASSDQGAGGTQYF
cdr3_nt: TGTGCCAGCAGTGATCAGGGGGCTGGGGGGACCCAGTACTTC
j_call: TRBJ2-5
v_call: TRBV25-1
clone_size: .
d_call: TRBD1

cdr3_aa: CASSPSPDSRVPLHF
cdr3_nt: TGTGCCAGCAGCCCGAGCCCGGACAGCCGGGTACCCCTCCACTTT
j_call: TRBJ1-6
v_call: TRBV11-2
clone_size: .
d_call: .

cdr3_aa: CASSQGPSGNYGYTF
cdr3_nt: TGCGCCAGCAGCCAAGGGCCTTCCGGGAACTATGGCTACACCTTC
j_call: TRBJ1-2
v_call: TRBV4-3
clone_size: .
d_call: .

cdr3_aa: CASSPSRGLVYGYTF
cdr3_nt: TGTGCCAGCAGCCCCAGCAGGGGCCTCGTATATGGCTACACCTTC
j_call: TRBJ1-2
v_call: TRBV7-2
clone_size: .
d_call: .

cdr3_aa: CSASPDGGGYGYTF
cdr3_nt: TGCAGTGCTAGTCCCGACGGGGGAGGCTATGGCTACACCTTC
j_call: TRBJ1-2
v_call: TRBV20-1
clone_size: .
d_call: .

cdr3_aa: CASTQGQAGNTIYF
cdr3_nt: TGTGCCAGCACCCAAGGACAGGCTGGAAACACCATATATTTT
j_call: TRBJ1-3
v_call: TRBV6-5
clone_size: .
d_call: TRBD1

cdr3_aa: CASSQPYGQGQYGYTF
cdr3_nt: TGCGCCAGCAGCCAACCTTATGGACAGGGCCAATATGGCTACACCTTC
j_call: TRBJ1-2
v_call: TRBV4-3
clone_size: .
d_call: TRBD1

cdr3_aa: CASSTSTTGGAYEQYF
cdr3_nt: TGTGCCAGCTCCACCTCAACGACAGGGGGCGCCTACGAGCAGTACTTC
j_call: TRBJ2-7
v_call: TRBV18
clone_size: .
d_call: TRBD1

cdr3_aa: CASSHLRDILNYGYTF
cdr3_nt: TGTGCCAGCAGCCACCTCCGGGACATCCTTAACTATGGCTACACCTTC
j_call: TRBJ1-2
v_call: TRBV5-6
clone_size: .
d_call: .

cdr3_aa: CASSTPRQNQPQHF
cdr3_nt: TGTGCCAGTAGTACTCCCCGACAGAATCAGCCCCAGCATTTT
j_call: TRBJ1-5
v_call: TRBV19
clone_size: .
d_call: .

cdr3_aa: CASSLGGGGGETQYF
cdr3_nt: TGTGCCAGCAGCTTGGGAGGAGGGGGGGGAGAGACCCAGTACTTC
j_call: TRBJ2-5
v_call: TRBV5-4
clone_size: .
d_call: .